The 5 T cell receptor beta chains listed next were all sequenced from one sample in a study of blood T cells in healthy people across ages. Next came a second PCR, run for roughly 6 to 11 cycles, which used a sample-barcoded 5' primer along with a J-beta primer mix. One entry per CDR3 protein results from TCRdb running MiXCR on the 5' RACE reads. The sample shows over 600,000 distinct CDR3 sequences, about 61% of them seen only once. Sample: blood. These receptors were obtained from a man aged 35 to 55 in good health.

The rearrangement links TRBV21-1 to TRBJ2-2; TRBD2 is the table's D call, not checked against the DNA. TRBV21-1 represents a pseudogene. The CDR3 spans 16 residues. The CDR3 region is CASTHDLAGDTGELFF. CDR3 nucleotide sequence: TGTGCCAGCACCCACGACCTAGCGGGAGACACCGGGGAGCTGTTTTTT.

This clonotype occurred a few times. The chain employs TRBV28 and TRBJ2-5; 10 nucleotides agree with TRBD2. Germline loops: CDR1 MDHEN, CDR2 SYDVKM. The CDR3 sequence is 16 residues long. Trimming removed 3 bases from V and 1 base from J; junction bases left unmatched: 5. The CDR3 protein is CASSFNSGGFQETQYF. CDR3 DNA sequence: TGTGCCAGCAGTTTTAATAGCGGGGGGTTCCAAGAGACCCAGTACTTC.

This chain joins TRBV10-3 and TRBJ2-7; 14 bases match TRBD2. The CDR3 length is 17 residues. J was trimmed by 7 bases and V by 5 bases; bases with no gene match: 13. Germline assignment: CDR1 ENHRY and CDR2 SYGVKD. The CDR3 nucleotides read TGTGCCATCAGTACAACCGGGACTAGCGGGAGTAAAAATGAGCAGTACTTC. It specifies CAISTTGTSGSKNEQYF.

The chain joins TRBV3-1 to TRBJ2-5; D may be TRBD2 (6 bases). The J call is doubtful: the DNA matches TRBJ2-7 better. Germline CDR1 LGHDT, CDR2 YNNKEL (reference sequence). The CDR3 loop spans 14 amino acids. CDR3 in DNA: TGTGCCAGCAGCCCTCGCCGGGGGAAGGACGAGCAGTACTTC. Translated, it gives CASSPRRGKDEQYF.

The chain joins TRBV4-2 to TRBJ2-3, with TRBD1 matching over 8 bases. The CDR3 has 16 residues. The trim removed 2 bases at V and 3 bases at J, leaving 7 bases unmatched. Germline lookup yields CDR1 LGHNA and CDR2 YNFKEQ. For the CDR3, the DNA is TGTGCCAGCAGCCAACAGGGGGCAAGGGGTACAGATACGCAGTATTTT. Amino acid sequence: CASSQQGARGTDTQYF.